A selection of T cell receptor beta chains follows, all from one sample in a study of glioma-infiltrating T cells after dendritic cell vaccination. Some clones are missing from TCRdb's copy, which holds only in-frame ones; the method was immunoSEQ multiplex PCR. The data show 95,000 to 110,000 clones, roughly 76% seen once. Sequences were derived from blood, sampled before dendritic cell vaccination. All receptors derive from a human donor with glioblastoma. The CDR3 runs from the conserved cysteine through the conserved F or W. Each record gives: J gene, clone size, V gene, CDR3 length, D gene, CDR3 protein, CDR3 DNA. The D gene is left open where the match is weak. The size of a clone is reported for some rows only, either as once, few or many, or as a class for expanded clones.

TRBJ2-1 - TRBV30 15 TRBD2 CAWASGGGSYNEQFF TGTGCCTGGGCTAGCGGGGGGGGGTCCTACAATGAGCAGTTCTTC
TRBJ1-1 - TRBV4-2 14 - CASSRLGQNTEAFF TGTGCCAGCAGCCGTCTAGGCCAGAACACTGAAGCTTTCTTT
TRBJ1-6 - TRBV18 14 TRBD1 CASSRGQGGSPLHF TGTGCCAGCTCACGGGGACAGGGCGGTTCCCCCCTCCACTTT
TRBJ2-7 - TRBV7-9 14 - CASSPPGVDYEQYF TGTGCCAGCAGCCCACCGGGAGTAGACTACGAGCAGTACTTC
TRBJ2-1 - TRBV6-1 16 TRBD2 CASSEASGGLYSEQFF TGTGCCAGCAGTGAAGCAAGCGGGGGGCTATACAGTGAGCAGTTCTTC
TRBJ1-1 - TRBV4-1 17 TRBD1 CASSHLEGTGENTEAFF TGCGCCAGCAGCCACCTCGAGGGGACAGGGGAGAACACTGAAGCTTTCTTT
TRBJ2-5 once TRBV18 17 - CASSPKEQGATGETQYF TGTGCCAGCTCACCAAAGGAACAGGGAGCGACCGGGGAGACCCAGTACTTC
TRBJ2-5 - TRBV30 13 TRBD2 CAWSSGGLETQYF TGTGCCTGGAGTAGCGGGGGGTTGGAGACCCAGTACTTC
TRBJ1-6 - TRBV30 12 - CAWNLRSSPLHF TGTGCCTGGAACCTCCGGAGTTCACCCCTCCACTTT
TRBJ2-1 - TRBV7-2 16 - CASSLGTGLNSNEQFF TGTGCCAGCAGCTTAGGGACGGGACTTAATTCCAATGAGCAGTTCTTC
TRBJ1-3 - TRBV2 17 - CASSEAWSTRSGNTIYF TGTGCCAGCAGTGAAGCCTGGAGCACTCGCTCTGGAAACACCATATATTTT
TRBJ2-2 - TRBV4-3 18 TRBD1 CASSQGHYRGRGTGELFF TGCGCCAGCAGCCAAGGCCATTACAGGGGAAGGGGCACCGGGGAGCTGTTTTTT
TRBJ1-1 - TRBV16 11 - CASSQYRVGFF TGTGCCAGCAGCCAGTACAGGGTGGGTTTCTTT
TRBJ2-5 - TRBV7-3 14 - CASSLTSSGETQYF TGTGCCAGCAGCTTAACGTCTTCGGGGGAGACCCAGTACTTC
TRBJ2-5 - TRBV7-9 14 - CASSLEGYQETQYF TGTGCCAGCAGCTTAGAGGGGTACCAAGAGACCCAGTACTTC
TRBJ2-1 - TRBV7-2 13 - CAVRDSIVNEQFF TGTGCCGTCAGAGACTCCATAGTCAATGAGCAGTTCTTC
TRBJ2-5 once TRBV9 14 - CASSAGVSGETQYF TGTGCCAGCAGCGCAGGGGTTTCGGGGGAGACCCAGTACTTC
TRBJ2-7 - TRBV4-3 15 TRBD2 CASSQVQRGTYEQYF TGCGCCAGCAGCCAAGTTCAGCGGGGAACCTACGAGCAGTACTTC
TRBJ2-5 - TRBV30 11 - CAYSLQETQYF TGTGCCTACTCGTTACAAGAGACCCAGTACTTC